A single sample is the source of the 8 T cell receptor beta chains below, sequenced in a study of human T cells and chemical hapten exposure. TCRdb itself ran the RACE reads through MiXCR, one entry per CDR3 protein. The table lists approximately 180,000 distinct CDR3 sequences, approximately 29% of them singletons, with 2.9% in the top ten. Time point given: pre-sensitization, week 0. The treatment here: therapeutic diphenylcyclopropenone sensitization with weekly scalp DPC. The sample consisted of whole blood, taken in connection with sensitization to the hapten diphenylcyclopropenone (DPC). These receptors were taken from a woman in her twenties or thirties with alopecia areata. Some clones in this sample may be carry-over from other donors' samples.

The chain carries TRBV6-1 and TRBJ1-1; a possible D gene is TRBD1 (6 bases). The CDR3 runs 16 residues. V dropped 2 bases and J dropped 4 bases, with 17 bases sitting between them. Germline V gene lookup returns CDR1 MNHNS and CDR2 SASEGT. For the CDR3, the DNA is TGTGCCAGCAGTGAATGGTCGGCAGGGGTGAGCACTGAAGCTTTCTTT. It yields the protein CASSEWSAGVSTEAFF.

The genes are TRBV28 and TRBJ2-1; the D call may be TRBD1 or TRBD2 (5 bases each). Trimming removed 8 bases from V and 0 bases from J, with 14 bases in between. Germline V gene data show CDR1 as MDHEN and CDR2 as SYDVKM. CDR3 length: 15 amino acids. The CDR3 nucleotides read TGTGCCAGCCGCCCGGCAGGGAGCTCCTACAATGAGCAGTTCTTC. Protein sequence: CASRPAGSSYNEQFF. Filled out from reference TRBV28 and TRBJ2-1, the complete variable domain reads DVKVTQSSRYLVKRTGEKVFLECVQDMDHENMFWYRQDPGLGLRLIYFSYDVKMKEKGDIPEGYSVSREKKERFSLILESASTNQTSMYLCASRPAGSSYNEQFFGPGTRLTVL.

This chain connects TRBV9 to TRBJ2-4, with D perhaps matching TRBD2 (6 bases). This CDR3 region has 14 residues. Germline CDR1 SGDLS, CDR2 YYNGEE. The ends were cut back, 3 bases at V and 0 bases at J, with 7 bases in the middle. This CDR3 is CASSAGLAKNIQYF. In nucleotides, the CDR3 is TGTGCCAGCAGCGCGGGACTAGCCAAAAACATTCAGTACTTC. Filled out from reference TRBV9 and TRBJ2-4, the complete variable domain reads DSGVTQTPKHLITATGQRVTLRCSPRSGDLSVYWYQQSLDQGLQFLIQYYNGEERAKGNILERFSAQQFPDLHSELNLSSLELGDSALYFCASSAGLAKNIQYFGAGTRLSVL.

The rearrangement uses TRBV28 and TRBJ2-7, with 9 bases fitting TRBD1. This CDR3 spans 13 amino acids. With 8 bases clipped from V and 4 bases from J, the junction kept 6 bases outside the gene matches. Germline loops: CDR1 MDHEN, CDR2 SYDVKM. CDR3 nucleotides: TGTGCCAGCCGGGACGACAGGGGGTACGAGCAGTACTTC. Its protein is CASRDDRGYEQYF.

This chain joins TRBV10-3 and TRBJ2-1, with D perhaps given as TRBD1 or TRBD2 (5 bases each). V lost 6 bases and J lost 0, with 12 bases in between. There are 15 residues in the CDR3. Germline CDR1 and CDR2: ENHRY and SYGVKD. The CDR3 here is CAIRGTESSYNEQFF. CDR3 sequence (DNA): TGTGCCATCAGGGGGACGGAGAGCTCCTACAATGAGCAGTTCTTC.

This chain joins TRBV28 and TRBJ2-5; D may be TRBD1 or TRBD2 (5 bases each). The CDR3 sequence is 17 residues long. Per germline, CDR1 MDHEN and CDR2 SYDVKM. V lost 2 bases to trimming and J lost 4 bases, with 20 bases between them. The CDR3 region is CASSLHRAGPRGETQYF. In DNA form, the CDR3 reads TGTGCCAGCAGTTTACATAGGGCAGGCCCGAGGGGAGAGACCCAGTACTTC.

The chain joins TRBV10-3 to TRBJ2-1; 8 bases are a match to TRBD2. Germline CDR1 ENHRY, CDR2 SYGVKD. This CDR3 spans 13 amino acids. Trimming cost V 6 bases and J 10 bases; bases outside gene matches: 8. The CDR3 DNA reads as TGTGCCATCAGCCCCCGGGAGGGAGGGGAGCAGTTCTTC. Translated, it gives CAISPREGGEQFF.

The V and J genes are TRBV12-3 or TRBV12-4 and TRBJ2-1; 16 bases agree with TRBD2. V gave up 5 bases and J gave up 6 bases; unmatched junction bases: 7. CDR3 length: 17 residues. The CDR3 protein is CASSPGTSGGARNEQFF. The CDR3 bases are TGTGCCAGCAGTCCGGGGACTAGCGGGGGGGCGCGCAATGAGCAGTTCTTC.